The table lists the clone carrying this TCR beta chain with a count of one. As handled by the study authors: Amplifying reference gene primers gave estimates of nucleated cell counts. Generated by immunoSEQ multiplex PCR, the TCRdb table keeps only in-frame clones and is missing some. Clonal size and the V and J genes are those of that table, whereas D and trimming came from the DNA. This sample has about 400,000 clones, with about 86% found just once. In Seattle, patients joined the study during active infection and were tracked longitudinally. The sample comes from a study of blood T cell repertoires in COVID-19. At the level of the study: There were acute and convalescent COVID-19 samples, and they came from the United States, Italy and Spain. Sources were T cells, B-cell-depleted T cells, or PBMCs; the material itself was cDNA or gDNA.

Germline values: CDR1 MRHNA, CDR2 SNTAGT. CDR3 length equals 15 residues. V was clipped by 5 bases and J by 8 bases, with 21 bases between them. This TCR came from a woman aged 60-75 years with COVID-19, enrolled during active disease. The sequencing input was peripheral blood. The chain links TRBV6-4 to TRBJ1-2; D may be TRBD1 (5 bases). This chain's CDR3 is CASSPAPAGIWGYTF. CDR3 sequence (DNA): TGTGCCAGCAGTCCCGCCCCAGCAGGGATTTGGGGCTACACCTTC.